This is a list of T cell receptor beta chains from one sample in a study of T cell repertoires in ileal Crohn's disease. TCRdb's table, derived via immunoSEQ multiplex PCR, lists solely in-frame clones and lacks some. The table includes 5,500 to 7,000 clones, around 87% detected once. What was sequenced was CD4+ T cells from ileum. These receptors all come from an adult with Crohn's disease. Some clones in this sample may be carry-over from other donors' samples. The CDR3 runs from the conserved cysteine through the conserved F or W. D genes are given only for firm matches. Clone size, where shown, is once, few, many, or a class for clones that have expanded.

V gene	D gene	clone size	J gene	CDR3 protein	CDR3 DNA
TRBV7-2	.	.	TRBJ2-7	CASSLGQYLEQYF	TGTGCCAGCAGCTTAGGACAGTACCTCGAGCAGTACTTC
TRBV7-6	TRBD2	.	TRBJ2-2	CASSRQGLAGGVGELFF	TGTGCCAGCAGCCGACAGGGACTAGCGGGAGGCGTCGGGGAGCTGTTTTTT
TRBV5-1	.	.	TRBJ2-7	CASSLDAGSYEQYF	TGCGCCAGCAGCTTGGATGCAGGGTCCTACGAGCAGTACTTC
TRBV5-1	.	.	TRBJ1-1	CASSLGDTALAEAFF	TGCGCCAGCAGCTTGGGAGACACGGCCTTGGCTGAAGCTTTCTTT
TRBV5-5	.	.	TRBJ2-7	CASSLGVTDSYEQYF	TGTGCCAGCAGCCTGGGAGTGACAGACTCCTACGAGCAGTACTTC
TRBV18	.	.	TRBJ2-2	CASSPRQNTGELFF	TGTGCCAGCTCACCAAGACAGAACACCGGGGAGCTGTTTTTT
TRBV5-1	TRBD1	.	TRBJ2-7	CASSPGDRFNWPALSYEQYF	TGCGCCAGCAGCCCGGGGGACAGGTTTAATTGGCCCGCCTTATCCTACGAGCAGTACTTC
TRBV5-6	.	.	TRBJ2-4	CASRAGVRKYVQNIQYF	TGTGCCAGCAGAGCGGGCGTTCGGAAATATGTACAAAACATTCAGTACTTC
TRBV9	.	.	TRBJ1-5	CASSRQTDQPQHF	TGTGCCAGCAGCCGACAGACAGATCAGCCCCAGCATTTT
TRBV5-6	.	.	TRBJ1-4	CASSLGRGNEKLFF	TGTGCCAGCAGCCTTGGAAGGGGGAATGAAAAACTGTTTTTT
TRBV19	TRBD1	.	TRBJ1-5	CASSVQGAQPQHF	TGTGCCAGTAGTGTACAGGGGGCTCAGCCCCAGCATTTT
TRBV7-2	.	.	TRBJ1-6	CASSLDPGRDSPLHF	TGTGCCAGCAGCTTAGATCCAGGGAGGGATTCACCCCTCCACTTT
TRBV27	.	.	TRBJ1-2	CASSSRGRPRGYTF	TGTGCCAGCAGTTCGCGCGGGAGACCCCGGGGCTACACCTTC
TRBV2	TRBD1	few	TRBJ1-1	CASTFDRGNTEAFF	TGTGCCAGCACCTTCGACAGGGGGAACACTGAAGCTTTCTTT
TRBV7-6	.	.	TRBJ1-1	CASSQSTRGWNTEAFF	TGTGCCAGCAGCCAATCGACGAGGGGGTGGAACACTGAAGCTTTCTTT
TRBV9	.	.	TRBJ2-7	CASSLEGEGLYEQYF	TGTGCCAGCAGCCTCGAGGGTGAGGGCCTCTACGAGCAGTACTTC
TRBV10-3	.	.	TRBJ2-4	CAISPDRNIQYF	TGTGCCATCAGCCCCGACAGAAACATTCAGTACTTC
TRBV5-1	TRBD2	.	TRBJ2-7	CASSLAPGGYEQYF	TGCGCCAGCAGCTTGGCCCCGGGAGGGTACGAGCAGTACTTC
TRBV30	TRBD2	.	TRBJ2-3	CAWTRLDGRAADTQYF	TGTGCCTGGACCCGGTTGGACGGGAGGGCCGCAGATACGCAGTATTTT
TRBV27	.	.	TRBJ1-5	CASSCRDTDSNQPQHF	TGTGCCAGCAGTTGTCGGGACACCGATAGCAATCAGCCCCAGCATTTT
TRBV2	.	once	TRBJ2-3	CASTWEESTDTQYF	TGTGCCAGCACATGGGAGGAGAGCACAGATACGCAGTATTTT
TRBV5-1	.	.	TRBJ2-2	CASSSDSVNTGELFF	TGCGCCAGCAGCTCCGACAGTGTGAACACCGGGGAGCTGTTTTTT
TRBV5-1	.	few	TRBJ1-4	CASSPVGTNEKLFF	TGCGCCAGCAGCCCGGTTGGAACTAATGAAAAACTGTTTTTT
TRBV7-2	TRBD2	once	TRBJ2-5	CASSFLAGGRETQYF	TGTGCCAGCAGCTTTCTAGCGGGAGGGCGCGAGACCCAGTACTTC
TRBV4-2	.	.	TRBJ2-3	CASSRSGDSSSTDTQYF	TGTGCCAGCAGCCGCTCCGGGGATAGCTCTAGCACAGATACGCAGTATTTT
TRBV6-1	TRBD1	.	TRBJ1-3	CAVFRQGDGNTIYF	TGTGCCGTTTTTCGCCAGGGGGATGGAAACACCATATATTTT
TRBV10-1	TRBD1	.	TRBJ1-5	CASIKGTAHQPQHF	TGCGCCAGCATAAAAGGGACAGCCCATCAGCCCCAGCATTTT
TRBV6-1	TRBD1	.	TRBJ1-4	CASSSTGGVNEKLFF	TGTGCCAGCAGTTCGACAGGGGGAGTTAATGAAAAACTGTTTTTT
TRBV18	.	once	TRBJ1-5	CASSSRENQPQHF	TGTGCCAGCTCATCCAGGGAAAATCAGCCCCAGCATTTT
TRBV5-1	TRBD1	.	TRBJ2-7	CASSPGQAYYEQYF	TGCGCCAGCAGCCCGGGACAGGCGTACTACGAGCAGTACTTC
TRBV2	.	once	TRBJ1-1	CASSVQLNTEAFF	TGTGCCAGCAGTGTCCAGTTGAACACTGAAGCTTTCTTT
TRBV19	TRBD2	.	TRBJ2-5	CASRAGGGRETQYF	TGTGCCAGTAGGGCGGGAGGGGGGCGAGAGACCCAGTACTTC
TRBV7-9	.	.	TRBJ2-7	CASSPGTREQYF	TGTGCCAGCAGTCCCGGGACTCGAGAGCAGTACTTC
TRBV7-2	TRBD1	.	TRBJ1-2	CASSLLGTGNYGYTF	TGTGCCAGCAGCTTATTAGGGACAGGGAACTATGGCTACACCTTC
TRBV28	.	.	TRBJ2-7	CASNEERDEQYF	TGTGCCAGCAACGAAGAACGGGACGAGCAGTACTTC
TRBV11-2	.	.	TRBJ2-1	CASSLESGYANEQFF	TGTGCCAGCAGCCTCGAAAGCGGCTACGCAAATGAGCAGTTCTTC
TRBV9	TRBD2	once	TRBJ2-6	CASTARGDAGANVLTF	TGTGCCAGCACCGCTCGGGGGGATGCCGGGGCCAACGTCCTGACTTTC
TRBV9	.	.	TRBJ2-3	CASSARLGEATDTQYF	TGTGCCAGCAGCGCCAGACTGGGGGAGGCCACAGATACGCAGTATTTT
TRBV6-5	.	.	TRBJ1-4	CATQTRGLNEKLFF	TGTGCCACCCAAACCCGAGGACTTAATGAAAAACTGTTTTTT
TRBV7-3	TRBD2	few	TRBJ2-3	CASSSGLAGESDTQYF	TGTGCCAGCAGCTCGGGACTAGCGGGAGAGTCAGATACGCAGTATTTT
TRBV6-1	.	.	TRBJ2-2	CASSTGTKTGELFF	TGTGCCAGCAGTACAGGAACGAAGACCGGGGAGCTGTTTTTT